The rows below give T cell receptor beta chains drawn from one sample of a study of cytomegalovirus exposure and HLA in healthy donors. Profiled with immunoSEQ multiplex PCR; TCRdb holds only in-frame clones, not every one. The sample comprises 100,000 or so clones, 70% to 80% of which are singletons, and over 4% rests with the top ten. Sequenced material: PBMCs. Receptors were obtained from a woman between 18 and 29 years old in good health and CMV-seropositive. CDR3s include the opening cysteine and the closing phenylalanine or tryptophan. Each record gives: D gene, V gene, J gene, CDR3 length, clone size, CDR3 protein, CDR3 DNA. The D gene is left open where the match is weak. Not all rows give a size; the values are once, few, many and, for expanded clones, a class.

TRBD1,TRBV9,TRBJ2-1,15,-,CASSAGQGAYNEQFF,TGTGCCAGCAGCGCCGGACAGGGGGCTTACAATGAGCAGTTCTTC
-,TRBV7-3,TRBJ2-7,13,few,CASSSAQGYEQYF,TGTGCCAGCAGCTCAGCACAGGGTTACGAGCAGTACTTC
-,TRBV7-6,TRBJ1-5,18,-,CASSPGEQGPYSNQPQHF,TGTGCCAGCAGCCCCGGGGAACAGGGACCCTATAGCAATCAGCCCCAGCATTTT
TRBD2,TRBV29-1,TRBJ2-7,13,-,CSVGTSAFYEQYF,TGCAGCGTAGGGACTAGCGCCTTCTACGAGCAGTACTTC
-,TRBV6-5,TRBJ2-1,15,once,CASRLTLSSYNEQFF,TGTGCCAGCAGACTAACCTTGAGCTCCTACAATGAGCAGTTCTTC
-,TRBV5-1,TRBJ2-7,13,-,CASSLLAGYEQYF,TGCGCCAGCAGCTTGTTAGCCGGCTACGAGCAGTACTTC
TRBD1,TRBV7-6,TRBJ1-2,14,-,CASSGLGTGGGYTF,TGTGCCAGCAGCGGCCTAGGGACAGGGGGCGGCTACACCTTC
TRBD2,TRBV11-2,TRBJ2-3,17,-,CASSLKPAGGIEDTQYF,TGTGCCAGCAGCTTAAAGCCGGCGGGAGGAATAGAAGATACGCAGTATTTT
-,TRBV19,TRBJ2-3,15,-,CASSSVAGSTDTQYF,TGTGCCAGTAGTTCGGTTGCGGGTAGCACAGATACGCAGTATTTT
TRBD2,TRBV28,TRBJ2-7,13,-,CASSSGLASEQYF,TGTGCCAGCAGTTCCGGACTAGCGAGTGAGCAGTACTTC
TRBD1,TRBV5-4,TRBJ2-7,14,-,CASSLEQGADEQYF,TGTGCCAGCAGCTTGGAACAGGGGGCAGACGAGCAGTACTTC
TRBD1,TRBV19,TRBJ2-5,16,-,CASSVQPTGWKETQYF,TGTGCCAGTAGTGTGCAGCCGACAGGGTGGAAAGAGACCCAGTACTTC
-,TRBV19,TRBJ2-1,13,-,CASSLSSYNEQFF,TGTGCCAGTAGCTTGAGCTCCTACAATGAGCAGTTCTTC
-,TRBV27,TRBJ2-7,13,-,CASSSQVSYEQYF,TGTGCCAGCAGCTCACAGGTCTCCTACGAGCAGTACTTC
-,TRBV7-9,TRBJ2-5,12,-,CASSFLQETQYF,TGTGCCAGCAGCTTCCTCCAAGAGACCCAGTACTTC
-,TRBV7-9,TRBJ2-5,15,-,CASTRTQGIQETQYF,TGTGCCAGCACTCGAACCCAGGGAATCCAAGAGACCCAGTACTTC
-,TRBV5-4,TRBJ1-2,13,-,CASSPDSFYGYTF,TGTGCCAGCAGCCCGGACAGTTTCTATGGCTACACCTTC
-,TRBV6-1,TRBJ2-3,14,-,CASSKGSDTDTQYF,TGTGCCAGCAGTAAGGGGTCTGACACAGATACGCAGTATTTT
-,TRBV15,TRBJ2-3,17,-,CATSRDGVEGWSDTQYF,TGTGCCACCAGCAGAGATGGGGTTGAGGGTTGGTCAGATACGCAGTATTTT
-,TRBV7-9,TRBJ1-5,16,few,CASSSSGTTSNQPQHF,TGTGCCAGCAGCTCAAGCGGGACAACTAGCAATCAGCCCCAGCATTTT
TRBD1,TRBV29-1,TRBJ2-5,13,-,CSAWTGWGETQYF,TGCAGCGCTTGGACAGGTTGGGGAGAGACCCAGTACTTC
-,TRBV7-8,TRBJ2-7,12,-,CASSDRSYEQYF,TGTGCCAGCAGTGACAGGTCCTACGAGCAGTACTTC
TRBD2,TRBV7-2,TRBJ2-3,16,-,CASSLRLAGSVDTQYF,TGTGCCAGCAGCTTACGACTAGCGGGATCTGTGGATACGCAGTATTTT
TRBD1,TRBV25-1,TRBJ2-5,16,once,CASGSGTGISQETQYF,TGTGCCAGCGGATCCGGGACAGGGATTTCCCAAGAGACCCAGTACTTC
-,TRBV28,TRBJ1-5,16,-,CASSLPTRKRSQPQHF,TGTGCCAGCAGTTTACCCACACGGAAAAGGAGTCAGCCCCAGCATTTT
-,TRBV7-2,TRBJ2-7,15,-,CASSYYRGGNYEQYF,TGTGCCAGCAGCTACTACAGGGGGGGGAACTACGAGCAGTACTTC
-,TRBV11-2,TRBJ2-7,15,-,CASSLDQGGGYEQYF,TGTGCCAGCAGCTTAGACCAGGGGGGTGGCTACGAGCAGTACTTC
TRBD1,TRBV5-6,TRBJ2-7,14,-,CASSTGQGDYEQYF,TGTGCCAGCAGCACCGGACAGGGGGACTACGAGCAGTACTTC
TRBD1,TRBV27,TRBJ2-1,15,-,CASRWDRGYYNEQFF,TGTGCCAGCAGATGGGACAGGGGATACTACAATGAGCAGTTCTTC
TRBD1,TRBV6-5,TRBJ2-7,15,-,CASSATGTGVREQYF,TGTGCCAGCAGTGCGACCGGGACAGGGGTCAGGGAGCAGTACTTC
-,TRBV6-1,TRBJ1-2,13,-,CASLTWGPYGYTF,TGTGCCAGCCTGACTTGGGGCCCCTATGGCTACACCTTC
-,TRBV30,TRBJ1-3,14,-,CSGAALDYGNTIYF,TGTTCAGGTGCCGCCTTGGATTATGGAAACACCATATATTTT
-,TRBV19,TRBJ2-7,13,-,CASSIRQGSEQYF,TGTGCCAGTAGTATACGGCAGGGGAGCGAGCAGTACTTC
-,TRBV29-1,TRBJ1-4,11,-,CSVGGEMKLFF,TGCAGCGTTGGGGGGGAAATGAAACTGTTTTTT
TRBD2,TRBV18,TRBJ2-7,15,-,CASSPPGLANYEQYF,TGTGCCAGCTCACCTCCGGGACTAGCAAACTACGAGCAGTACTTC
-,TRBV7-9,TRBJ2-2,15,few,CASSAPLGRPGELFF,TGTGCCAGCAGCGCCCCCCTAGGTCGGCCCGGGGAGCTGTTTTTT
-,TRBV14,TRBJ2-2,15,-,CASSQGQVNTGELFF,TGTGCCAGCAGCCAAGGCCAGGTGAACACCGGGGAGCTGTTTTTT
TRBD1,TRBV6-4,TRBJ2-1,15,few,CASSDATGQANEQFF,TGTGCCAGCAGTGACGCGACAGGGCAGGCCAATGAGCAGTTCTTC
-,TRBV28,TRBJ1-4,15,few,CASSPWGGLNEKLFF,TGTGCCAGCAGTCCCTGGGGGGGGCTTAATGAAAAACTGTTTTTT
TRBD2,TRBV7-3,TRBJ2-5,16,-,CASSLTASGAQETQYF,TGTGCCAGCAGCTTAACGGCTAGCGGGGCCCAAGAGACCCAGTACTTC
TRBD2,TRBV27,TRBJ2-5,13,-,CASSLGGEQTQYF,TGTGCCAGCAGTTTGGGAGGGGAACAGACCCAGTACTTC
-,TRBV7-9,TRBJ2-2,15,-,CASSLGTSFTGELFF,TGTGCCAGCAGCTTAGGGACTTCTTTCACCGGGGAGCTGTTTTTT
-,TRBV5-6,TRBJ2-7,13,-,CASSLGSLYEQSF,TGTGCCAGCAGCCTAGGTTCCCTGTACGAGCAGTCCTTC
-,TRBV19,TRBJ2-1,14,-,CASRTVTGDNEQFF,TGTGCCAGTCGGACAGTAACAGGAGACAATGAGCAGTTCTTC
-,TRBV19,TRBJ2-5,14,-,CASSKPRQEETQYF,TGTGCCAGTAGTAAGCCTAGACAGGAAGAGACCCAGTACTTC
TRBD2,TRBV5-1,TRBJ2-1,12,few,CASGNRSGIQFF,TGCGCCAGCGGCAATCGAAGCGGGATCCAGTTCTTC
-,TRBV30,TRBJ1-5,14,few,CAWSLSSSEQPQHF,TGTGCCTGGAGTCTCTCGTCCTCTGAACAACCCCAGCATTTT
TRBD2,TRBV30,TRBJ2-7,15,few,CAWSVRGSGNYEQYF,TGTGCCTGGAGTGTACGAGGTAGCGGGAACTACGAGCAGTACTTC
-,TRBV6-5,TRBJ1-1,13,few,CATRGLMNTEAFF,TGTGCCACCCGTGGGCTCATGAACACTGAAGCTTTCTTT
-,TRBV28,TRBJ2-7,16,-,CASSFVTLGQHYEQYF,TGTGCCAGCAGTTTCGTTACCCTAGGACAGCACTACGAGCAGTACTTC
-,TRBV27,TRBJ2-7,15,medium-sized,CASSLSDSSSYEQYF,TGTGCCAGCAGTTTATCTGACTCGAGCTCCTACGAGCAGTACTTC
-,TRBV2,TRBJ2-3,14,few,CASSEDRFTDTQYF,TGTGCCAGCAGTGAGGACAGATTCACAGATACGCAGTATTTT
TRBD2,TRBV30,TRBJ2-3,15,-,CAWSHVSGRANTQYF,TGTGCCTGGAGTCATGTGAGCGGGAGGGCGAATACGCAGTATTTT
-,TRBV19,TRBJ1-5,15,-,CASRTGLRNNQPQHF,TGTGCCAGTCGAACGGGGTTGAGGAACAATCAGCCCCAGCATTTT